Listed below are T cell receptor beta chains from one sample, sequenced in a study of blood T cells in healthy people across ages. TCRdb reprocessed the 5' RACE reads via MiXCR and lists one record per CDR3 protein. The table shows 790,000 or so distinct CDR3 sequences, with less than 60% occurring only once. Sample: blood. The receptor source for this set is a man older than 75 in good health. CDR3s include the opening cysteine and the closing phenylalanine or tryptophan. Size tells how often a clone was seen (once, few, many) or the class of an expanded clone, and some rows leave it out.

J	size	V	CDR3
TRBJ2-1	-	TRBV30	CAWSTGTETNEQFF
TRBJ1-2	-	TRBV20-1	CSANSAGVLGGYTF
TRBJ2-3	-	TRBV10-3	CAIKGLAGAGTDTQYF
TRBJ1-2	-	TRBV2	CASRGQGSIVHGYTF
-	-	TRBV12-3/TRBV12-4	CASSLGRGSAYEQYF
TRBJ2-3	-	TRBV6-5	CAARGLVGTDTQYF
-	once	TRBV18	CASSGGTGGAQTQYF
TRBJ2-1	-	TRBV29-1	CSVEDDTAYNEQFF
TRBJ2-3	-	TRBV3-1	CASSPAGLAASTDTQYF
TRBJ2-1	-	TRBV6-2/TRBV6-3	CASQGRDNEQFF
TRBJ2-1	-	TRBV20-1	CSATGRATSSYNEQFF
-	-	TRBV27	CASSILAGGPHEQYF
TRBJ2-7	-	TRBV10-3	CAIRGLDREKGVEQYF
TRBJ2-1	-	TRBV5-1	CASSKGGLAGFNEQFF
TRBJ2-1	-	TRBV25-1	CASSSPNVGTSGRGEQFF
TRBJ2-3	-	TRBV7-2	CASSFTGTSGAGDTQYF
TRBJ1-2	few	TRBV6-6	CASSYDGYTF
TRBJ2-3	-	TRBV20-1	CSAKDPSTDTLYF
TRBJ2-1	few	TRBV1	CTSSQAKFGTSGGSYNEQFF
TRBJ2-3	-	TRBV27	CASSVSGGRYTDTQYF
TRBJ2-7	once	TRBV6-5	CASSYSTWEPYEQYF
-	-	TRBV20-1	CSARRTGRYEQYF
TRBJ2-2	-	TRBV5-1	CASSLVSGGELFF
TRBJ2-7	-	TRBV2	CASRRDSAYEQYF
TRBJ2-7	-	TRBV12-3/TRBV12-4	CASIPRGFNEQYF
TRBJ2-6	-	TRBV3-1	CASSQSHSPSSGANVLTF
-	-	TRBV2	CASSERGDWCEQYF
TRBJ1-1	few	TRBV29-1	CSVDILNTEAFF
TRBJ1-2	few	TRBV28	CASIRGGQDRDGYTF
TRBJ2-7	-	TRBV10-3	CATRSGVNSYEQYF
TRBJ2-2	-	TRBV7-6	CASSLVSGGGTGELFF
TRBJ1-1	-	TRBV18	CASSQGPLNTEAFF
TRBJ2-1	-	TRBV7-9	CASSPTGVGLYGEQFF
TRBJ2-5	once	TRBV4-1	CASSRTGGGKVHNEQYF
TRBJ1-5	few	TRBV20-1	CSAKGTGNQPQHF
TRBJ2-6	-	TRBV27	CASSKQAASGANVLTF
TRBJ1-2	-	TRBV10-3	CAISPRAGTGGSNYGYTF
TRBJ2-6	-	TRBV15	CATSRDRGISGANVLTF
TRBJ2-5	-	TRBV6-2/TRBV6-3	CARSFTSTETQYF
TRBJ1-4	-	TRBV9	CASSVATEGVNEKLFF
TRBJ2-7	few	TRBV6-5	CASSSPRTSGYEQYF
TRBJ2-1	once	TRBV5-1	CASSPTGGERNEQFF
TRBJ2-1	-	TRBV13	CASSSTGTSGFSSYNEQFF
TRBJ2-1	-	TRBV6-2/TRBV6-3	CASSPTTPGQVANNEQFF
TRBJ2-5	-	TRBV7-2	CASNKGGPPETQYF
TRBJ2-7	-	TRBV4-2	CASSLLGAGNYEQYF
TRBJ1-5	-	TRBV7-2	CASSPRASNQPQHF
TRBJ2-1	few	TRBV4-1	CASSQGLAVSYNEQFF
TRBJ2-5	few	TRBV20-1	CSAESGGAGYTEETQYF
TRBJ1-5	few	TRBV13	CASSLGRVDQPQHF
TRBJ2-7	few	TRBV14	CASKERSGRAHEQYF
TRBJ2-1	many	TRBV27	CASSLSGGGDNRNNEQFF
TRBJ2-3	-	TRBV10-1	CAGSVARTGGLRTDTQYF
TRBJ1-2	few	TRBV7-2	CASSHGPDRDFYGYTF
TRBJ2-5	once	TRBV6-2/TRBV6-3	CASSYSLETQYF
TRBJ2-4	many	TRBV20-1	CSALQGENIQYF
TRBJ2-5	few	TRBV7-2	CASSQNKETQYF
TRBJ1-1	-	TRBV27	CASSRGLITEAFF
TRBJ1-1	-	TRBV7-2	CASSLAREAAFF